A single sample is the source of the 7 T cell receptor beta chains below, sequenced in a study of blood T cell repertoires in COVID-19. Profiling relied on immunoSEQ multiplex PCR, and the TCRdb table lists in-frame clones only, not all of them. The table includes about 250,000 clones, about 85% detected once. Sequencing input: peripheral blood. The receptors come from a man aged 18 to 29 with active or convalescent COVID-19.

The chain carries TRBV5-1 and TRBJ2-1; D might be TRBD2 (5 bases). V shed 1 base and J shed 0 bases, with 17 bases lying between them. Germline lookup yields CDR1 SGHRS and CDR2 YFSETQ. The length of the CDR3 is 18 residues. CDR3 in DNA: TGCGCCAGCAGCTTGCCCCGGGAAAGCGGAACCTCCTACAATGAGCAGTTCTTC. As protein: CASSLPRESGTSYNEQFF.

The genes are TRBV6-5 and TRBJ1-2; D uncertain. In germline, CDR1 is MNHEY, CDR2 SVGAGI. CDR3 length: 12 residues. Between the trimmed V and J ends, which lost 5 bases and 5 bases, there was a span of 9 bases. The CDR3 nucleotides read TGTGCCAGCAGTCCTTCCTCTTATGGCTACACCTTC. As protein: CASSPSSYGYTF.

V is TRBV28 and J is TRBJ2-5; maybe TRBD1 (5 bases). The V and J ends lost 6 bases and 0 bases respectively, with 17 bases between them. CDR3 length: 16 residues. The germline V gene encodes CDR1 MDHEN and CDR2 SYDVKM. CDR3 nucleotides: TGTGCCAGCAGGGACACAGACCGGAAGTACCAAGAGACCCAGTACTTC. As protein: CASRDTDRKYQETQYF.

The gene calls are TRBV5-6 and TRBJ1-1; the D is unclear. Trimming took 0 bases from V and 0 from J, leaving 6 bases between them. CDR3 size: 14 residues. Germline assignment: CDR1 SGHDT and CDR2 YYEEEE. CDR3 sequence (DNA): TGTGCCAGCAGCTTGGGGCTGATGAACACTGAAGCTTTCTTT. It specifies CASSLGLMNTEAFF.

This CDR3 reads CASSLGGYEQYF. CDR3 sequence (DNA): TGTGCCAGCAGTTTAGGGGGCTACGAGCAGTACTTC. The chain links TRBV6-2 or TRBV6-3 to TRBJ2-7; maybe TRBD1 (6 bases). The CDR3 runs to 12 residues. Between the trimmed V and J ends, which lost 4 bases and 3 bases, there was a span of 7 bases. Germline values: CDR1 MNHEY, CDR2 SVGEGT.

The chain links TRBV18 to TRBJ2-7, with D perhaps matching TRBD1 (6 bases). CDR1 and CDR2 from the germline V gene are KGHSH and LQKENI. The length of the CDR3 is 16 residues. V lost 3 bases and J lost 4, with 19 bases in between. CDR3 in DNA: TGTGCCAGCTCACCGGTGGGGGCTACGTTCGGTTACGAGCAGTACTTC. Translation gives CASSPVGATFGYEQYF.

The chain joins TRBV7-6 to TRBJ2-7, with TRBD2 identical over 7 bases. V trimming: 1 base; J trimming: 6 bases; junction bases outside the gene matches: 9. CDR1 and CDR2 (germline): SGHVS, FNYEAQ. CDR3 length: 15 amino acids. CDR3 in DNA: TGTGCCAGCAGCTTAGGGGGGGGTACTAGTGGCGAGCAGTACTTC. The encoded protein is CASSLGGGTSGEQYF.